Each of the 9 T cell receptor beta chains below was sequenced from the same sample in a study of T-cell reconstitution after alpha-beta-depleted transplantation in children. Unique molecular identifiers were used to barcode this TCRbeta library. TCRdb fed the PCR reads into MiXCR, producing one record per CDR3 protein. Here the sample spans some 840,000 distinct CDR3 sequences, under 20% being singletons. Sequenced here: PBMCs, mostly from graft donor cells, sampled 360 days after TCRalphabeta/CD19-depleted stem cell transplant. The receptors originated from a male patient younger than 18 who had a stem cell transplant for acute lymphoblastic leukemia, so the T cells may come from the graft donor.

This clonotype was counted at least ten times. V usage is TRBV27 and J usage is TRBJ2-1; 7 bases map to TRBD1. The J segment lost 7 bases and the V segment lost 3 bases, leaving 9 bases of the junction unmatched. CDR1 is MNHEY, CDR2 SMNVEV, per germline (reference sequence). CDR3 length: 15 amino acids. For the CDR3, the DNA is TGTGCCAGCAGTTTTTCGACAGGGCCACGAAATGAGCAGTTCTTC. Its protein product is CASSFSTGPRNEQFF.

The chain employs TRBV12-3 or TRBV12-4 and TRBJ2-1; TRBD2 aligns across 14 bases. Losses at the gene ends were 5 bases for V and 10 bases for J; bases not matched to a gene: 16. The CDR3 covers 18 residues. CDR3 coding DNA: TGTGCCAGCAGTCGAGGCCCGACCGGGACTAGCGGGAGACGAGAGCAGTTCTTC. Translation gives CASSRGPTGTSGRREQFF.

In the case of this clonotype: This may be a read error, as it is one base from a much larger clone. CDR3 coding DNA: TGTGCCAGCCGTAATGAGCAGTTCTTC. This encodes CASRNEQFF. The chain couples TRBV21-1 to TRBJ2-1. TRBV21-1 is a pseudogene locus. This CDR3 is built from 9 residues.

This clonotype has a handful of counts. V and J are TRBV2 and TRBJ2-3; D is tentatively TRBD1 or TRBD2 (6 bases each). Germline loops: CDR1 SNHLY, CDR2 FYNNEI. This CDR3 comprises 15 residues. Trimming cost V 7 bases and J 0 bases, with 14 bases left between them. The CDR3 DNA reads TGTGCCAGCATTGTGGGGGGCTCAAGCACAGATACGCAGTATTTT. Its translation is CASIVGGSSTDTQYF.

This chain links TRBV5-1 with TRBJ2-3, with D unclear. Germline lookup yields CDR1 SGHRS and CDR2 YFSETQ. The V gene lost 5 bases and the J gene lost 3 bases, with 10 bases spanning the gap. This CDR3 contains 13 residues. The CDR3 nucleotides are TGCGCCAGCAGACCACACCCGACAGATACGCAGTATTTT. The encoded protein is CASRPHPTDTQYF.

The gene calls are TRBV7-6 and TRBJ2-3; no definite D call. The CDR3 sequence is 17 residues long. Trimming took off 4 bases at V and 0 bases at J, with 17 bases between the two ends. In germline, CDR1 is SGHVS, CDR2 FNYEAQ. CDR3 DNA: TGTGCCAGCAGCTCAATCCTGCGGAGTCCTAGCACAGATACGCAGTATTTT. It codes for CASSSILRSPSTDTQYF. The full variable domain, in which reference TRBV7-6 and TRBJ2-3 provide the parts outside the CDR3, is GAGVSQSPRYKVTKRGQDVALRCDPISGHVSLYWYRQALGQGPEFLTYFNYEAQQDKSGLPNDRFSAERPEGSISTLTIQRTEQRDSAMYRCASSSILRSPSTDTQYFGPGTRLTVL.

The V and J genes are TRBV19 and TRBJ1-2; D is undetermined. The ends were cut back, 10 bases at V and 7 bases at J, with 16 bases in the middle. Germline CDR1 reads LNHDA; CDR2 reads SQIVND (reference sequence). The CDR3 contains 12 residues. The CDR3 nucleotides are TGTGCCACCCTGAGGGCAGGTGGTGGCTACACCTTC. Protein sequence: CATLRAGGGYTF. Based on the CDR3 plus reference TRBV19 and TRBJ1-2, the full variable domain is DGGITQSPKYLFRKEGQNVTLSCEQNLNHDAMYWYRQDPGQGLRLIYYSQIVNDFQKGDIAEGYSVSREKKESFPLTVTSAQKNPTAFYLCATLRAGGGYTFGSGTRLTVV.

The genes are TRBV4-1 and TRBJ2-7; D perhaps matches TRBD1 (6 bases). V lost 1 base and J 3 bases, leaving 10 bases between the germline ends. Germline V gives CDR1 MGHRA, CDR2 YSYEKL. The CDR3 runs 14 residues. CDR3 protein: CASSQGDTNYEQYF. The CDR3 nucleotides read TGCGCCAGCAGCCAAGGGGACACCAACTACGAGCAGTACTTC.

This clonotype was seen more than once but under ten times. This chain joins TRBV5-1 and TRBJ2-1; 11 bases are a match to TRBD2. V was clipped by 2 bases and J by 5 bases; unmatched bases: 3. The CDR3 consists of 15 residues. Germline V gene sequence: CDR1 SGHRS, CDR2 YFSETQ. The DNA of the CDR3 is TGCGCCAGCAGCTTTAGCGGGAGGGTAAACAATGAGCAGTTCTTC. This encodes CASSFSGRVNNEQFF. Supplemented by reference TRBV5-1 and TRBJ2-1, the full variable domain reads KAGVTQTPRYLIKTRGQQVTLSCSPISGHRSVSWYQQTPGQGLQFLFEYFSETQRNKGNFPGRFSGRQFSNSRSEMNVSTLELGDSALYLCASSFSGRVNNEQFFGPGTRLTVL.